The clone carrying this T cell receptor (beta chain) was seen a handful of times. V shed 3 bases and J shed 2 bases, with 14 bases lying between them. From germline, CDR1 is SEHNR and CDR2 FQNEAQ (reference sequence). The CDR3 totals 16 residues. The data originate from a study of response to subunit inactivated influenza vaccine. Via MiXCR, TCRdb re-called the RT-PCR reads, giving one row per CDR3 protein. In the table there are about 570,000 distinct CDR3 sequences, about 11% of which are singletons. These data were likewise used in another study, on T cells expressing NK-cell markers. Turning to that study: TCR beta cDNA was generated via 5'RACE template switching incorporating UMIs.

The receptor's source is a man aged 50-59 years who received an inactivated influenza vaccine. Sequencing used PBMCs from blood, obtained on the day of vaccination. The V gene is TRBV7-9, the J gene TRBJ2-1; D might be TRBD1 (8 bases). The CDR3 loop is CASSLDTGGAYNEQFF. The CDR3 DNA is TGTGCCAGCAGCTTGGACACAGGGGGGGCCTACAATGAGCAGTTCTTC.